The 10 T cell receptor beta chains below all came from one sample that was sequenced in a study of blood T cells in healthy people across ages. Primed by a sample-barcoded 5' primer and a J-beta primer mix, a second PCR proceeded for 7 to 11 cycles. TCRdb re-called the 5' RACE reads through MiXCR, storing one row per CDR3 protein. The sample consists of fewer than 1,200,000 distinct CDR3 sequences, about 23% of them appearing once. These data also featured in a second study, about T cells of mothers and their children.

The sample taken for sequencing was blood. Receptors were obtained from a girl aged 2 to 10 in good health.

This clonotype was picked up a small number of times. The chain links TRBV29-1 to TRBJ2-1; D call uncertain. This CDR3 contains 11 residues. Trimming removed 4 bases from V and 7 bases from J, with 8 bases in between. Germline loops: CDR1 SQVTM, CDR2 ANQGSEA. The CDR3 here is CSVGTFNEQFF. DNA for the CDR3: TGCAGCGTTGGCACCTTTAATGAGCAGTTCTTC.

The chain employs TRBV19 and TRBJ1-5; no clear D gene. Trimming removed 1 base from V and 3 bases from J, with 7 bases in between. From germline, CDR1 is LNHDA and CDR2 SQIVND (reference sequence). CDR3 length equals 14 residues. The CDR3 DNA follows: TGTGCCAGTAGTATAGGAGGGAACAATCAGCCCCAGCATTTT. The encoded protein is CASSIGGNNQPQHF.

This clonotype was seen a few times. The chain recombines TRBV6-6 with TRBJ2-5, with 11 nucleotides matching TRBD2. The trim removed 2 bases at V and 2 bases at J, leaving 4 bases unmatched. Germline V gene lookup returns CDR1 MNHNY and CDR2 SVGAGI (reference sequence). The CDR3 totals 16 residues. The CDR3 region is CASSYKASGRQETQYF. The CDR3 bases are TGTGCCAGCAGTTACAAGGCTAGCGGGAGGCAAGAGACCCAGTACTTC.

This chain joins TRBV2 and TRBJ2-5; D is uncertain. This CDR3 is 12 amino acids long. V was trimmed by 7 bases and J by 4 bases, leaving 10 bases between them. In germline, CDR1 is SNHLY, CDR2 FYNNEI. In DNA form, the CDR3 reads TGTGCCAGCAAGACCATACTAGAGACCCAGTACTTC. Translation: CASKTILETQYF.

This clonotype was observed a few times. The chain has TRBV2 and TRBJ2-5, with D tentatively TRBD1 or TRBD2 (5 bases each). Germline CDR1 reads SNHLY; CDR2 reads FYNNEI. V was clipped by 2 bases and J by 5 bases, with 15 bases between them. CDR3 length equals 15 residues. The CDR3 loop is CASSESEGTWETQYF. The CDR3, as DNA: TGTGCCAGCAGTGAAAGTGAGGGGACGTGGGAGACCCAGTACTTC.

The table lists this clonotype with a few counts. V is TRBV4-1 and J is TRBJ2-6; no firm D call. V was clipped by 7 bases and J by 0 bases, with 10 bases between them. Germline loops: CDR1 MGHRA, CDR2 YSYEKL. This CDR3 spans 15 amino acids. CDR3 protein: CASNPTGSGANVLTF. The CDR3 nucleotides read TGCGCCAGCAATCCAACGGGCTCTGGGGCCAACGTCCTGACTTTC.

The chain is built from TRBV7-2 and TRBJ1-4; TRBD1 matches 8 bases. The ends lost 5 bases at V and 5 bases at J; junction bases unmatched: 7. This CDR3 contains 15 residues. Germline V gene data show CDR1 as SGHTA and CDR2 as FQGNSA. CDR3 amino acids: CASSPGQGRNEKLFF. CDR3 bases: TGTGCCAGCAGCCCCGGACAGGGAAGAAATGAAAAACTGTTTTTT.

This chain links TRBV28 with TRBJ1-6; 8 nucleotides match TRBD1. Germline V CDR1 and CDR2: MDHEN, SYDVKM. This CDR3 has 15 residues. J lost 8 bases, V lost 8 bases, and 11 bases had no gene match. CDR3 amino acids: CASVYYRGKDSPLHF. Written as DNA, the CDR3 is TGTGCCAGCGTCTATTACAGGGGGAAGGATTCACCCCTCCACTTT.

The chain links TRBV4-2 to TRBJ2-1; D may be TRBD2 (6 bases). Trimming took off 4 bases at V and 2 bases at J, with 21 bases between the two ends. The CDR3 runs to 18 residues. The V gene's germline CDR1 is LGHNA and CDR2 YNFKEQ. As DNA, the CDR3 is TGTGCCAGCAGCCCAACCGGCCTAGCGCTCCACGCCTACAATGAGCAGTTCTTC. Its protein is CASSPTGLALHAYNEQFF.

This clonotype was picked up a small number of times. The V call is TRBV20-1, the J call TRBJ2-3; unclear D gene. The CDR3 is 16 amino acids. Looked up from germline, CDR1 is DFQATT and CDR2 is SNEGSKA (reference sequence). V lost 1 base and J lost 2, with 16 bases in between. CDR3 sequence (DNA): TGCAGTGCTAGAGGGGGATCTTCGCGTCACACAGATACGCAGTATTTT. Protein: CSARGGSSRHTDTQYF.